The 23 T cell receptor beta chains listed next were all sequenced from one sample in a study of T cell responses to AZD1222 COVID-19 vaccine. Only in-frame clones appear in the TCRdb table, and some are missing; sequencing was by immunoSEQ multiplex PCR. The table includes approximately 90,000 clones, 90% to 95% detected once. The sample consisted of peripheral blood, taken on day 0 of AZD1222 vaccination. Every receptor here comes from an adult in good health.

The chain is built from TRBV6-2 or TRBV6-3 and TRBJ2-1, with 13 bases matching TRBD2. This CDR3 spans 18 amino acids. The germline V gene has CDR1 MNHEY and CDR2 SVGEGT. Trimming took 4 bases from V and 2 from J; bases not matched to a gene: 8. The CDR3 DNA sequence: TGTGCCAGCAGTTCACTGCCGGGACTAGCGGGGCCCTACAATGAGCAGTTCTTC. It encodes CASSSLPGLAGPYNEQFF.

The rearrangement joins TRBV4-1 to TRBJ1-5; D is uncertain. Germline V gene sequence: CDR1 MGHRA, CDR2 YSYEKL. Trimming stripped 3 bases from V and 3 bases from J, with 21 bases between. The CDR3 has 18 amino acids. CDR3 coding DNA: TGCGCCAGCAGCCATCAGGTAGTTATCTACAGTCACAATCAGCCCCAGCATTTT. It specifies CASSHQVVIYSHNQPQHF.

The CDR3, as DNA: TGTGCCAGCAGCCCGGGACAGCCCTATGGCTACACCTTC. Its translation: CASSPGQPYGYTF. The chain joins TRBV7-2 to TRBJ1-2; 7 positions match TRBD1. The CDR3 contains 13 residues. Germline V gene data show CDR1 as SGHTA and CDR2 as FQGNSA. The V and J ends lost 5 bases and 4 bases, in that order; junction bases with no gene match: 4. The complete variable domain, with remaining parts taken from reference TRBV7-2 and TRBJ1-2, reads GAGVSQSPSNKVTEKGKDVELRCDPISGHTALYWYRQSLGQGLEFLIYFQGNSAPDKSGLPSDRFSAERTGGSVSTLTIQRTQQEDSAVYLCASSPGQPYGYTFGSGTRLTVV.

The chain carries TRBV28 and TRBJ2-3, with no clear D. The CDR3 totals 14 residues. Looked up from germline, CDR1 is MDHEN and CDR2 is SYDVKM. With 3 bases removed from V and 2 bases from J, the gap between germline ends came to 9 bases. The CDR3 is CASSFLPFTDTQYF. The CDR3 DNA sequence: TGTGCCAGCAGTTTTCTGCCTTTCACAGATACGCAGTATTTT.

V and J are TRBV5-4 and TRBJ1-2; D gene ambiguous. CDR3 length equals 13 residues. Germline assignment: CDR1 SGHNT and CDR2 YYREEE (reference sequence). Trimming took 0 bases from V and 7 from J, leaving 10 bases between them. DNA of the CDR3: TGTGCCAGCAGCTTGGTAGGGAAGGGTGGCTACACCTTC. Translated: CASSLVGKGGYTF. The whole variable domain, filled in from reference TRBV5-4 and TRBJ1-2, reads ETGVTQSPTHLIKTRGQQVTLRCSSQSGHNTVSWYQQALGQGPQFIFQYYREEENGRGNFPPRFSGLQFPNYSSELNVNALELDDSALYLCASSLVGKGGYTFGSGTRLTVV.

The CDR3 nucleotides are TGTGCCAGCAGTATGCGGGACAGGGGAGTCGGTAGCGGACAGTACTTC. Translated, it gives CASSMRDRGVGSGQYF. J is TRBJ2-5 and V is TRBV7-9; 10 positions match TRBD1. Germline CDR1 SEHNR, CDR2 FQNEAQ (reference sequence). The CDR3 sequence is 16 residues long. The V gene end was trimmed by 6 bases and the J gene end by 11 bases; junction bases not matched to a gene: 18.

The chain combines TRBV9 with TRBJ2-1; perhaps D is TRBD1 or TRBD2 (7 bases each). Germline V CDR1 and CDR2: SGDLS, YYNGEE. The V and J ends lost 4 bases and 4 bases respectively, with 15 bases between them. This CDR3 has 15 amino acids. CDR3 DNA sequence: TGTGCCAGCAGCACCCGACAGGGACTATACAATGAGCAGTTCTTC. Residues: CASSTRQGLYNEQFF.

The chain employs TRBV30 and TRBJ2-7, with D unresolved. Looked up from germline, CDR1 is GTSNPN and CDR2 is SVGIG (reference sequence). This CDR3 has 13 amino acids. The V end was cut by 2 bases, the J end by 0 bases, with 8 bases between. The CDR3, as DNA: TGTGCCTGGAGTTTATTAGCCTCCTACGAGCAGTACTTC. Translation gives CAWSLLASYEQYF.

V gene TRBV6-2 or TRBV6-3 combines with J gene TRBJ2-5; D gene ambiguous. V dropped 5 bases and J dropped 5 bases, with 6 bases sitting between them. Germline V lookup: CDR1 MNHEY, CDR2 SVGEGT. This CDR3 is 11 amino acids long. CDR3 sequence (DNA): TGTGCCAGCAGTCAAGGGGAGACCCAGTACTTC. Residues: CASSQGETQYF.

The CDR3 protein is CASSYGDSATGANVLTF. CDR3 bases: TGTGCCAGCAGCTATGGGGACTCTGCCACTGGGGCCAACGTCCTGACTTTC. V and J are TRBV7-6 and TRBJ2-6, with D perhaps matching TRBD2 (6 bases). CDR1 SGHVS and CDR2 FNYEAQ come from the germline V gene. The length of the CDR3 is 17 residues. Trimming took off 4 bases at V and 2 bases at J, with 15 bases between the two ends.

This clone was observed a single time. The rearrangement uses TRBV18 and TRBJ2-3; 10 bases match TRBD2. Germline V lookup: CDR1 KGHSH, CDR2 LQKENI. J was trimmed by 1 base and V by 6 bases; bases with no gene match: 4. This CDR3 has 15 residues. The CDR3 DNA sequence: TGTGCCAGCTCCCGGACTAGCGGCCGCACAGATACGCAGTATTTT. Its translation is CASSRTSGRTDTQYF.

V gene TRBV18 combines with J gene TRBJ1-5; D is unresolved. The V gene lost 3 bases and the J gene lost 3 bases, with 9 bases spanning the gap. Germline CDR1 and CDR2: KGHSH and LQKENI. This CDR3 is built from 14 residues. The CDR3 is CASSPTRANQPQHF. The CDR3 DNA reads TGTGCCAGCTCACCGACCCGGGCCAATCAGCCCCAGCATTTT.

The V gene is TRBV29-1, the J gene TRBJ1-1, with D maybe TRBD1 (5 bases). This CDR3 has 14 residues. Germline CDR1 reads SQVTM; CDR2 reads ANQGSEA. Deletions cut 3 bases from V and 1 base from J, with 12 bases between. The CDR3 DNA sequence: TGCAGCGTTGAGACCCCAGGGCCGAACACTGAAGCTTTCTTT. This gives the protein CSVETPGPNTEAFF.

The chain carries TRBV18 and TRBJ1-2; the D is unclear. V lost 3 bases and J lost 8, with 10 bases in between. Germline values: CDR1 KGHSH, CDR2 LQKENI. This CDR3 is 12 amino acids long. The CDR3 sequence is CASSPRLAGYTF. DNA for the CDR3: TGTGCCAGCTCACCTAGGCTTGCAGGCTACACCTTC. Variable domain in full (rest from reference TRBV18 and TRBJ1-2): NAGVMQNPRHLVRRRGQEARLRCSPMKGHSHVYWYRQLPEEGLKFMVYLQKENIIDESGMPKERFSAEFPKEGPSILRIQQVVRGDSAAYFCASSPRLAGYTFGSGTRLTVV.

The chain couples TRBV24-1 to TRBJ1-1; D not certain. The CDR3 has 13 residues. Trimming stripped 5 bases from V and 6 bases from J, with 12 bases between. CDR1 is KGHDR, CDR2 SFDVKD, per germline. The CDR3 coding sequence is TGTGCCACCAGTGGCGGACCTTTGGCTGAAGCTTTCTTT. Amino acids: CATSGGPLAEAFF.

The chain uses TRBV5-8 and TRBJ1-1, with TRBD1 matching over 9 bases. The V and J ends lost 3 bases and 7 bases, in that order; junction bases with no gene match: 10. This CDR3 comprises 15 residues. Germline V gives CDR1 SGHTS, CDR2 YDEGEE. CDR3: CASSSTLGTGHEAFF. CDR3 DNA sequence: TGTGCCAGCAGCTCAACCCTAGGGACAGGGCATGAAGCTTTCTTT.

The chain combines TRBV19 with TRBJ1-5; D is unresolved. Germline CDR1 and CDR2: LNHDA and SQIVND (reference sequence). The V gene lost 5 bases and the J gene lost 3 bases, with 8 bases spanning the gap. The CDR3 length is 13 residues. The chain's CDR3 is CASSPRDNQPQHF. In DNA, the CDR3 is TGTGCCAGTAGTCCGAGGGACAATCAGCCCCAGCATTTT.

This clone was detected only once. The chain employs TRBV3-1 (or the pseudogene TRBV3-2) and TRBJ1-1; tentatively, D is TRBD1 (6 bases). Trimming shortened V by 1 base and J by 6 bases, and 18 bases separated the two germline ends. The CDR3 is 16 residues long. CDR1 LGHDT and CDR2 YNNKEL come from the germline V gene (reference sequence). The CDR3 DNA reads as TGTGCCAGCAGCCAAGTAGGACAGACGGGATGGGCTGAAGCTTTCTTT. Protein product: CASSQVGQTGWAEAFF.

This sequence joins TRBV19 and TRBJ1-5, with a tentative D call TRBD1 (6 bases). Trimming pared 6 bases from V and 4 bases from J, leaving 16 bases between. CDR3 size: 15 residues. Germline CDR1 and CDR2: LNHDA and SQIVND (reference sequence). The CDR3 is CASSATGAQNQPQHF. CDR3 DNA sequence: TGTGCCAGTAGCGCGACAGGAGCCCAAAATCAGCCCCAGCATTTT.

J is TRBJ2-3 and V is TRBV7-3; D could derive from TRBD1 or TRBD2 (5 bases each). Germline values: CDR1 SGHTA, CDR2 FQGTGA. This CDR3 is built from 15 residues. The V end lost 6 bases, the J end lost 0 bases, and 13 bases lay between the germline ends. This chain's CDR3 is CASSFNRGSTDTQYF. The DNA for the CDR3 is TGTGCCAGCAGTTTTAACCGGGGCAGCACAGATACGCAGTATTTT.

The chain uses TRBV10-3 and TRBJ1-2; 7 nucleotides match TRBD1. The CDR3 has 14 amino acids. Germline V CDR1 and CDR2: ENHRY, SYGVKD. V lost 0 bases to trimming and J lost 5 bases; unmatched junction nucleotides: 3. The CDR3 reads CAISESSRGYGYTF. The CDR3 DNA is TGTGCCATCAGTGAGTCGAGCAGGGGGTATGGCTACACCTTC.

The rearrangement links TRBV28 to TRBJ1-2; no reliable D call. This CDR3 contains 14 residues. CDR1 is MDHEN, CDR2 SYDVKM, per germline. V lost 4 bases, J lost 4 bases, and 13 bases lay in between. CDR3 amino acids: CASSSGIGSYGYTF. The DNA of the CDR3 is TGTGCCAGCAGTTCTGGGATAGGGAGCTATGGCTACACCTTC.

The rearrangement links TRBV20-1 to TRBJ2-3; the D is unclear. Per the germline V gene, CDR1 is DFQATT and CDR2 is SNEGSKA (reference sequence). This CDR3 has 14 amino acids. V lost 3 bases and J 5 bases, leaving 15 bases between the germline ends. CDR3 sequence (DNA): TGCAGTGCTAGTCGGGCCAGCGCCCTAGATACGCAGTATTTT. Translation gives CSASRASALDTQYF.